A selection of T cell receptor beta chains follows, all from one sample in a study of neoadjuvant anti-PD-1 for oral cavity cancer. Libraries were prepared by immunoSEQ multiplex PCR; TCRdb keeps only in-frame clonotypes and omits some of them. Altogether over 7,000 clones are present, approximately 67% being singletons, with the ten largest covering 3%. The sample here was PBMCs, taken after nivolumab (anti-PD-1) treatment. The receptor set was obtained from a person aged 35-80 years with oral cavity squamous cell carcinoma. The CDR3 runs from the conserved cysteine through the conserved F or W. A D gene is named only where the DNA matches it firmly. Some rows mark clone size as missing; the rest say once, few, many or name a class of expanded clone.

TRBJ1-2 NA NA TRBV29-1 CSVLHQAYGYTF TGCAGCGTTTTACACCAGGCCTATGGCTACACCTTC
TRBJ2-7 NA NA TRBV7-8 CASSRGAGPYEQYF TGTGCCAGCAGCCGGGGGGCTGGTCCCTACGAGCAGTACTTC
TRBJ1-6 TRBD1 few TRBV2 CASRDREFTNTRDSPLHF TGTGCCAGCAGGGACAGGGAGTTTACAAATACCCGAGATTCACCCCTCCACTTT
TRBJ2-1 NA NA TRBV18 CASSPQWASYNEQFF TGTGCCAGCTCACCCCAGTGGGCGTCCTACAATGAGCAGTTCTTC
TRBJ1-1 TRBD1 NA TRBV19 CASSISFRTGGTEAFF TGTGCCAGTAGTATCTCTTTCCGCACAGGGGGAACTGAAGCTTTCTTT
TRBJ1-5 TRBD1 few TRBV6-5 CASSPGQLNQPQHF TGTGCCAGCAGCCCGGGACAGCTAAATCAGCCCCAGCATTTT
TRBJ2-4 NA NA TRBV7-9 CASSSGGGSGKNIQYF TGTGCCAGCAGCTCAGGAGGGGGCAGTGGGAAAAACATTCAGTACTTC
TRBJ1-2 NA few TRBV18 CASSPPPGQGDHYGYTF TGTGCCAGCTCACCACCCCCGGGCCAGGGTGATCACTATGGCTACACCTTC
TRBJ2-7 NA once TRBV29-1 CSVGLGDEQYF TGCAGCGTAGGGTTGGGCGACGAGCAGTACTTC
TRBJ1-2 NA once TRBV29-1 CSVDLVYGYTF TGCAGCGTTGATTTAGTATATGGCTACACCTTC
TRBJ1-2 TRBD1 NA TRBV10-3 CAISEENRGIGYGYTF TGTGCCATCAGTGAGGAGAACAGGGGTATCGGCTATGGCTACACCTTC
TRBJ2-2 NA few TRBV2 CARGVSGELFF TGTGCCAGGGGAGTTTCCGGGGAGCTGTTTTTT
TRBJ1-1 NA NA TRBV11-2 CASSQQGNTEAFF TGTGCCAGCAGCCAACAGGGTAACACTGAAGCTTTCTTT
TRBJ2-1 TRBD1 NA TRBV28 CASSLTGGTGAVDEQFF TGTGCCAGCAGTTTAACGGGAGGGACAGGGGCGGTAGATGAGCAGTTCTTC
TRBJ1-5 NA NA TRBV6-1 CASSEVEGGPQHF TGTGCCAGCAGTGAAGTCGAAGGGGGACCCCAGCATTTT
TRBJ2-2 TRBD2 few TRBV4-3 CASSRGTSGGAGGELFF TGCGCCAGCAGCCGAGGGACTAGCGGGGGGGCCGGCGGGGAGCTGTTTTTT
TRBJ1-5 NA few TRBV19 CASSQSRNQPQHF TGTGCCAGTAGTCAGAGTCGCAATCAGCCCCAGCATTTT
TRBJ1-1 NA NA TRBV7-9 CASSFRQSNTEAFF TGTGCCAGCAGCTTCCGACAGTCGAACACTGAAGCTTTCTTT
TRBJ2-1 TRBD2 NA TRBV5-6 CASSRLAGGHGEQFF TGTGCCAGCAGCAGACTAGCGGGGGGGCATGGTGAGCAGTTCTTC
TRBJ1-2 NA few TRBV18 CASSPLDGYGYTF TGTGCCAGCTCACCCTTGGACGGCTATGGCTACACCTTC
TRBJ2-1 NA NA TRBV30 CAWSQDSEQFF TGTGCCTGGAGCCAGGACTCTGAGCAGTTCTTC
TRBJ2-1 TRBD2 NA TRBV27 CASSSGGRNEQFF TGTGCCAGCTCGAGCGGGGGCCGCAATGAGCAGTTCTTC
TRBJ2-1 TRBD2 NA TRBV19 CASSIGGDYYNEQFF TGTGCCAGTAGTATCGGAGGGGACTACTACAATGAGCAGTTCTTC
TRBJ1-4 TRBD1 NA TRBV28 CASSFPRGAGEKLFF TGTGCCAGCAGTTTCCCCAGGGGGGCAGGTGAAAAACTGTTTTTT
TRBJ1-2 NA once TRBV28 CASSLGGNAYGYTF TGTGCCAGCAGTTTAGGAGGGAATGCTTATGGCTACACCTTC
TRBJ2-2 NA few TRBV11-1 CASSTRQPNTGELFF TGTGCCAGCAGCACCCGACAGCCGAACACCGGGGAGCTGTTTTTT
TRBJ2-1 TRBD1 once TRBV27 CASRVGQGLSYNEQFF TGTGCCAGCAGGGTGGGACAGGGCCTCTCCTACAATGAGCAGTTCTTC
TRBJ2-2 TRBD2 few TRBV4-1 CASSQVTSGGVNTGELFF TGCGCCAGCAGCCAAGTGACTAGCGGGGGTGTGAACACCGGGGAGCTGTTTTTT
TRBJ2-2 NA NA TRBV28 CASSLSPSANTGELFF TGTGCCAGCAGTTTATCTCCTAGCGCGAACACCGGGGAGCTGTTTTTT
TRBJ2-1 TRBD2 NA TRBV19 CASSPGGFNEQFF TGTGCCAGTAGTCCGGGGGGGTTCAATGAGCAGTTCTTC
TRBJ2-3 NA NA TRBV10-2 CASRRASSSTDTQYF TGCGCCAGCAGGAGAGCTAGTTCTAGCACAGATACGCAGTATTTT
TRBJ1-2 NA NA TRBV7-2 CASSLEEGPNYGYTF TGTGCCAGCAGCTTAGAAGAGGGGCCTAACTATGGCTACACCTTC
TRBJ2-7 NA few TRBV4-1 CASSLMTFYEQYF TGCGCCAGCAGCCTAATGACGTTCTACGAGCAGTACTTC
TRBJ1-5 NA NA TRBV11-2 CASSTDSGILNQPQHF TGTGCCAGCAGCACCGACTCCGGGATCCTGAATCAGCCCCAGCATTTT
TRBJ1-3 NA once TRBV5-6 CASSWRDRLTSGNTIYF TGTGCCAGCAGCTGGCGGGACCGCCTAACCTCTGGAAACACCATATATTTT
TRBJ2-7 NA NA TRBV6-6 CASSPDGGPLEQYF TGTGCCAGCAGTCCTGACGGGGGGCCCCTCGAGCAGTACTTC
TRBJ2-5 NA NA TRBV7-2 CASTPGETQYF TGTGCCAGCACCCCGGGGGAGACCCAGTACTTC
TRBJ2-3 TRBD2 NA TRBV9 CASSVGLAGGGEDTQYF TGTGCCAGCAGCGTAGGCCTAGCGGGGGGCGGAGAAGATACGCAGTATTTT
TRBJ2-3 TRBD2 NA TRBV15 CATSRDRLAGVEGSTDTQYF TGTGCCACCAGCAGAGATCGACTAGCGGGGGTAGAGGGGAGCACAGATACGCAGTATTTT
TRBJ2-1 TRBD2 NA TRBV13 CASSWRTSPNEQFF TGTGCCAGCAGCTGGAGGACTAGTCCCAATGAGCAGTTCTTC